The entry that follows covers one T cell receptor beta chain sequence. What it binds is unknown. The data were obtained in a study of shared clonotypes between healthy human individuals. CDR1 is LNHDA and CDR2 is SQIVND in the germline V gene (reference sequence). With 2 bases clipped from V and 6 bases from J, the junction kept 7 bases outside the gene matches. The length of the CDR3 is 16 residues. Assay: immunoSEQ multiplex PCR; the TCRdb copy retains only in-frame clones and omits some. The table includes around 1,100,000 clones, 60% to 85% detected once. General study points: An effect of sequencing depth on clonotype sharing among donors was expected.

This TCR was sampled from a man aged 18-30 years in good health. Some clones in this sample may be carry-over from other donors' samples. The chain recombines TRBV19 with TRBJ2-2, with TRBD2 matching 9 bases. Sequenced sample: memory CD4+ T cells from PBMCs. Sample subset: CD45RA-negative fraction. The CDR3 here is CASSIPKAGGAGELFF. As DNA, the CDR3 is TGTGCCAGTAGTATACCTAAAGCGGGGGGAGCCGGGGAGCTGTTTTTT.